The rows below give T cell receptor beta chains drawn from one sample of a study of T cells in Graves' hyperthyroidism and ophthalmopathy. In TCRdb, the multiplex PCR reads were re-called with MiXCR into one record per CDR3 protein. Among more than 600,000 distinct CDR3 sequences listed, roughly 15% were seen once. Sequencing input: blood. The receptor set was obtained from a man aged 18-30 years with Graves' hyperthyroidism. Each CDR3 is given with its conserved first and last residue. The order of the fields is D gene, J gene, clone size, V gene, CDR3 DNA, CDR3 protein. A D gene is named only where the DNA matches it firmly. Clone sizes are given selectively: once, few, many, or a class where the clone is expanded.

d_gene: -
j_gene: TRBJ1-4
abundance: -
v_gene: TRBV20-1
CDR3nt: TGCAGTGCTAGGGGGCAGGGAAATGAAAAACTGTTTTTT
CDR3aa: CSARGQGNEKLFF

d_gene: -
j_gene: TRBJ1-5
abundance: -
v_gene: TRBV6-1
CDR3nt: TGTGCCAGCAGTGATGGGAAGCGGGGGGCGAGGGGCAATCAGCCCCAGCATTTT
CDR3aa: CASSDGKRGARGNQPQHF

d_gene: -
j_gene: TRBJ2-3
abundance: few
v_gene: TRBV30
CDR3nt: TGTGCCTGGAGTAGACCCCCCAGGGGGGGGTCGCTCAGCACAGATACGCAGTATTTT
CDR3aa: CAWSRPPRGGSLSTDTQYF

d_gene: -
j_gene: TRBJ1-5
abundance: -
v_gene: TRBV19
CDR3nt: TGTGCCAGTAGTATAGTTGCTGGGCCCCAGCCCCAGCATTTT
CDR3aa: CASSIVAGPQPQHF

d_gene: TRBD1
j_gene: TRBJ1-2
abundance: -
v_gene: TRBV18
CDR3nt: TGTGCCAGCTCACCTCAGACAGGGGCCTTTTATGGCTACACCTTC
CDR3aa: CASSPQTGAFYGYTF

d_gene: -
j_gene: TRBJ1-1
abundance: -
v_gene: TRBV9
CDR3nt: TGTGCCAGCAGCCCATACAACGGGAACACTGAAGCTTTCTTT
CDR3aa: CASSPYNGNTEAFF

d_gene: -
j_gene: TRBJ2-7
abundance: -
v_gene: TRBV19
CDR3nt: TGTGCCAGTAGCACGGACCGCTCCCGCCACGAGCAGTACTTC
CDR3aa: CASSTDRSRHEQYF

d_gene: -
j_gene: TRBJ2-5
abundance: -
v_gene: TRBV20-1
CDR3nt: TGCAGTGCTAGAGAGCCAGGGAGGAGAGAAGAGACCCAGTACTTC
CDR3aa: CSAREPGRREETQYF

d_gene: -
j_gene: TRBJ2-7
abundance: few
v_gene: TRBV15
CDR3nt: TGTGCCACCAGCAGAGTAGGCGGCAGGGAGGACGAGCAGTACTTC
CDR3aa: CATSRVGGREDEQYF

d_gene: TRBD2
j_gene: TRBJ2-1
abundance: many
v_gene: TRBV24-1
CDR3nt: TGTGCCACCAGTGAGGCAGCGGGAGTCTCTAATGAGCAGTTCTTC
CDR3aa: CATSEAAGVSNEQFF

d_gene: TRBD2
j_gene: TRBJ2-3
abundance: -
v_gene: TRBV24-1
CDR3nt: TGTGCCACCAGTGATTTAAGTGGGACTAGCGGGCGTCCGGATACGCAGTATTTT
CDR3aa: CATSDLSGTSGRPDTQYF

d_gene: -
j_gene: TRBJ2-1
abundance: many
v_gene: TRBV29-1
CDR3nt: TGCAGCGTTGAACAGGGACGGGACAATGAGCAGTTCTTC
CDR3aa: CSVEQGRDNEQFF

d_gene: TRBD1
j_gene: TRBJ2-1
abundance: many
v_gene: TRBV20-1
CDR3nt: TGCAGTGCTAGGGTGGGACAGGGGTTCTACAATGAGCAGTTCTTC
CDR3aa: CSARVGQGFYNEQFF

d_gene: -
j_gene: TRBJ2-1
abundance: many
v_gene: TRBV11-3
CDR3nt: TGTGCCAGCAGCTTAGAAGAGGGTTACAATGAGCAGTTCTTC
CDR3aa: CASSLEEGYNEQFF

d_gene: -
j_gene: TRBJ2-3
abundance: many
v_gene: TRBV4-3
CDR3nt: TGCGCCAGCAGCCAAGAGCGGCCTCACACAGATACGCAGTATTTT
CDR3aa: CASSQERPHTDTQYF

d_gene: TRBD1
j_gene: TRBJ1-1
abundance: many
v_gene: TRBV20-1
CDR3nt: TGCAGTGCCGAAACCTACAGGGGCCAAACTGAAGCTTTCTTT
CDR3aa: CSAETYRGQTEAFF

d_gene: TRBD1
j_gene: TRBJ2-1
abundance: many
v_gene: TRBV7-8
CDR3nt: TGTGCCAGCAGCTTAGCGAGCCCGACAGGGGGCATATATGAGCAGTTCTTC
CDR3aa: CASSLASPTGGIYEQFF

d_gene: TRBD2
j_gene: TRBJ2-3
abundance: -
v_gene: TRBV28
CDR3nt: TGTGCCAGCAGTCTCGGACTAGCGGGGATCTCAGATACGCAGTATTTT
CDR3aa: CASSLGLAGISDTQYF

d_gene: -
j_gene: TRBJ2-2
abundance: -
v_gene: TRBV6-6
CDR3nt: TGTGCCAGCAGTTACTCGGGCGTGAACCCCGGGGAGCTGTTTTTT
CDR3aa: CASSYSGVNPGELFF

d_gene: TRBD2
j_gene: TRBJ2-1
abundance: few
v_gene: TRBV7-9
CDR3nt: TGTGCCAGCAGTGCTCAGGCCCCGCTAGCGGGAGATAATGAGCAGTTCTTC
CDR3aa: CASSAQAPLAGDNEQFF

d_gene: -
j_gene: TRBJ2-3
abundance: -
v_gene: TRBV11-2
CDR3nt: TGTGCCAGCAGCTTAGCGGGAGTAGGCCCAGATACGCAGTATTTT
CDR3aa: CASSLAGVGPDTQYF

d_gene: -
j_gene: TRBJ2-7
abundance: many
v_gene: TRBV28
CDR3nt: TGTGCTTCCGGGACCTCCTCCTACGAGCAGTACTTC
CDR3aa: CASGTSSYEQYF

d_gene: TRBD2
j_gene: TRBJ2-3
abundance: few
v_gene: TRBV5-6
CDR3nt: TGTGCCAGCAGCGGGGGACTAGCGGGAGTCTCAGATACGCAGTATTTT
CDR3aa: CASSGGLAGVSDTQYF

d_gene: -
j_gene: TRBJ1-4
abundance: few
v_gene: TRBV2
CDR3nt: TGTGCCAGCAGTGAGACATTCGGGACGAAAGAAAAACTGTTTTTT
CDR3aa: CASSETFGTKEKLFF

d_gene: TRBD1
j_gene: TRBJ2-1
abundance: many
v_gene: TRBV2
CDR3nt: TGTGCCAGCAGAACCGGGACAGCGTACAATGAGCAGTTCTTC
CDR3aa: CASRTGTAYNEQFF

d_gene: TRBD2
j_gene: TRBJ2-3
abundance: -
v_gene: TRBV6-1
CDR3nt: TGTGCCAGCAGGGGACTAGGCACAGATACGCAGTATTTT
CDR3aa: CASRGLGTDTQYF

d_gene: -
j_gene: TRBJ2-3
abundance: few
v_gene: TRBV20-1
CDR3nt: TGCAGTGCTAGTACCAGCCCCACAGATACGCAGTATTTT
CDR3aa: CSASTSPTDTQYF

d_gene: TRBD1
j_gene: TRBJ2-3
abundance: -
v_gene: TRBV6-1
CDR3nt: TGTGCCAGCAGTTTCGTCCAGGGGGCCGCGCGGAAGACGTGGGAAGATACGCAGTATTTT
CDR3aa: CASSFVQGAARKTWEDTQYF

d_gene: -
j_gene: TRBJ2-3
abundance: few
v_gene: TRBV19
CDR3nt: TGTGCCAGTAGTATTCATGAAGATACGCAGTATTTT
CDR3aa: CASSIHEDTQYF

d_gene: -
j_gene: TRBJ1-2
abundance: many
v_gene: TRBV28
CDR3nt: TGTGCCAGCAGTTTTACCCAGGTTGAGAACTATGGCTACACCTTC
CDR3aa: CASSFTQVENYGYTF

d_gene: TRBD1
j_gene: TRBJ1-5
abundance: once
v_gene: TRBV28
CDR3nt: TGTGCCAGTAGTATCTTCGGGCCGGTAGGGGACAGTAATCAGCCCCAGCATTTT
CDR3aa: CASSIFGPVGDSNQPQHF

d_gene: -
j_gene: TRBJ2-7
abundance: many
v_gene: TRBV20-1
CDR3nt: TGCAGTGCTAGAGGAGGGGGAAGCTCCTACGAGCAGTACTTC
CDR3aa: CSARGGGSSYEQYF

d_gene: TRBD2
j_gene: TRBJ2-1
abundance: many
v_gene: TRBV7-2
CDR3nt: TGTGCCAGCAGCTGGGGACTAGCGGGAAAGCAGTTCTTC
CDR3aa: CASSWGLAGKQFF

d_gene: -
j_gene: TRBJ2-7
abundance: -
v_gene: TRBV20-1
CDR3nt: TGCAGTGCGGCCCCGAGGGAGTTCTACGAGCAGTACTTC
CDR3aa: CSAAPREFYEQYF

d_gene: -
j_gene: TRBJ2-7
abundance: many
v_gene: TRBV20-1
CDR3nt: TGCAGTGCTAGAGACACACTAAGCTCCTACGAGCAGTACTTC
CDR3aa: CSARDTLSSYEQYF

d_gene: TRBD1
j_gene: TRBJ2-4
abundance: -
v_gene: TRBV19
CDR3nt: TGTGCCACCACAGGGGCTGGTCTAGCCAAAAACATTCAGTACTTC
CDR3aa: CATTGAGLAKNIQYF

d_gene: -
j_gene: TRBJ2-3
abundance: few
v_gene: TRBV12-3/TRBV12-4
CDR3nt: TGTGCCAGCAGTCCGTCGACAGGAACTGATACGCAGTATTTT
CDR3aa: CASSPSTGTDTQYF